The T cell receptor beta chain under discussion was sequenced for a study of T cell changes during pregnancy in multiple sclerosis. The data were produced by immunoSEQ multiplex PCR, yet TCRdb's version contains in-frame clones alone and is incomplete. The sample shows about 60,000 clones, about 92% of them seen only once. The CDR3 contains 15 residues. V was pared by 4 bases and J by 2 bases, with 15 bases between. Per germline, CDR1 GTSNPN and CDR2 SVGIG (reference sequence). This TCR derives from a female donor with multiple sclerosis, enrolled in a pregnancy study. The V and J genes are TRBV30 and TRBJ1-3, with D unclear. The sequences come from peripheral blood, collected after pregnancy. CDR3 in amino acids: CAWIIGREAGNTIYF. The CDR3, as DNA: TGTGCCTGGATAATCGGAAGGGAGGCTGGAAACACCATATATTTT.